This section outlines one TCR beta chain sequence together with its context. V shed 1 base and J shed 3 bases, with 9 bases lying between them. The CDR3 has 14 amino acids. Germline V gene lookup returns CDR1 MDHEN and CDR2 SYDVKM. This sample stems from a study of human T cells and chemical hapten exposure. Indicated time point: pre-sensitization, week 0. The treatment here: therapeutic diphenylcyclopropenone sensitization with weekly scalp DPC. TCRdb reanalysed the RACE reads using MiXCR and keeps one entry per CDR3 protein. In the table there are 250,000 or so distinct CDR3 sequences, approximately 8% of which are singletons.

This specimen consisted of whole blood, obtained in connection with sensitization to the hapten diphenylcyclopropenone (DPC). The chain combines TRBV28 with TRBJ2-5; D call uncertain. This clonotype originated in a man in his late teens or twenties with alopecia areata. Some clones in this sample may be carry-over from other donors' samples. In DNA form, the CDR3 reads TGTGCCAGCAGTTTATTCAGTGGGGAAGAGACCCAGTACTTC. Residues: CASSLFSGEETQYF.